This T cell receptor (beta chain) was captured by sequencing in a study of blood T cell repertoires in COVID-19. The method was immunoSEQ multiplex PCR; TCRdb's version includes in-frame clones alone and lacks a portion of them. The table lists over 150,000 clones, about 80% of them singletons. The germline gives CDR1 SGHTA, CDR2 FQGTGA. The length of the CDR3 is 15 residues. Trimming cost V 4 bases and J 0 bases, with 10 bases left between them. This receptor was taken from a woman aged 55-69 years with COVID-19, enrolled during active disease. The material sequenced was peripheral blood. The chain carries TRBV7-3 and TRBJ2-1; possible D gene TRBD2, 5 bases. CDR3 amino acids: CASSSDSTSYNEQFF. CDR3 sequence (DNA): TGTGCCAGCAGCTCGGACTCAACCTCCTACAATGAGCAGTTCTTC.